A selection of T cell receptor beta chains follows, all from one sample in a study of cytomegalovirus exposure and HLA in healthy donors. Assay used: immunoSEQ multiplex PCR; TCRdb lists only in-frame clones, some missing. This sample has 150,000 or so clones; around 76% occur once, and the top ten carry approximately 7.1%. The sample consisted of PBMCs. The source of these receptors is a man aged 35 to 55 in good health and CMV-seropositive. CDR3s include the opening cysteine and the closing phenylalanine or tryptophan. The D gene is left open where the match is weak. Clone size, where shown, is once, few, many, or a class for clones that have expanded.

d_call | clone_size | cdr3_length | j_call | v_call | cdr3_nt | cdr3_aa
. | . | 14 | TRBJ1-6 | TRBV27 | TGTGCCAGCAGTTTACTACAGAATAATTCACCCCTCCACTTT | CASSLLQNNSPLHF
TRBD1 | once | 14 | TRBJ1-1 | TRBV2 | TGTGCCAGCCGTTACAGGGGGAGTGACGCTGAAGCTTTCTTT | CASRYRGSDAEAFF
TRBD1 | . | 14 | TRBJ1-6 | TRBV6-4 | TGTGCCAGCAGCCTACAGGGGATTAATTCACCCCTCCACTTT | CASSLQGINSPLHF
. | . | 14 | TRBJ2-7 | TRBV9 | TGTGCCAGCAGCCCCCGGGGGGCCCTCGGCGAGCAGTACTTC | CASSPRGALGEQYF
TRBD2 | . | 15 | TRBJ2-1 | TRBV9 | TGTGCCAGCAGCGTAGGGGCTAGCGGTGATGGACTGCAGTTCTTC | CASSVGASGDGLQFF
. | . | 17 | TRBJ1-1 | TRBV19 | TGTGCCAGTAGTATCAGGTCTCGACAGATCATGAACACTGAAGCTTTCTTT | CASSIRSRQIMNTEAFF
. | few | 14 | TRBJ2-2 | TRBV4-2 | TGTGCCAGCAGAGGGGTTGTGGACACCGGGGAGCTGTTTTTT | CASRGVVDTGELFF
. | . | 18 | TRBJ1-3 | TRBV7-8 | TGTGCCAGCAGCTTTACTCAATCAGGGGTAAGCTCTGGAAACACCATATATTTT | CASSFTQSGVSSGNTIYF
TRBD1 | few | 14 | TRBJ2-1 | TRBV27 | TGTGCCAGCAGTTTTGGACAGGGAGGCGATGAGCAGTTCTTC | CASSFGQGGDEQFF
. | . | 17 | TRBJ2-5 | TRBV4-3 | TGCGCCAGCAGCCAAGATGTTGCGGGGCCCCTGGGGGAGACCCAGTACTTC | CASSQDVAGPLGETQYF
TRBD1 | . | 16 | TRBJ2-2 | TRBV19 | TGTGCCAGTACCTCCGGGACAGGGCTGAACACCGGGGAGCTGTTTTTT | CASTSGTGLNTGELFF
. | . | 10 | TRBJ1-1 | TRBV20-1 | TGCAGTGCCCCAGATTATGAAGCTTTCTTT | CSAPDYEAFF
TRBD2 | . | 12 | TRBJ2-7 | TRBV9 | TGTGCCAGCAGCGTCCGGGGGGGCGAGCAGTACTTC | CASSVRGGEQYF
TRBD2 | once | 15 | TRBJ2-1 | TRBV19 | TGTGCCAGTAACCTTGCCGGGACTAGCACCAATGAGCAGTTCTTC | CASNLAGTSTNEQFF
. | . | 12 | TRBJ1-1 | TRBV27 | TGTGCCAGCAGTAGGGGGAACACTGAAGCTTTCTTT | CASSRGNTEAFF
. | . | 13 | TRBJ1-6 | TRBV30 | TGTGCCTGGACCGGGGACATTGAGTCACCCCTCCACTTT | CAWTGDIESPLHF
TRBD1 | . | 13 | TRBJ1-6 | TRBV7-3 | TGTGCCAGCAGCCCAGGGGGCAATTCACCCCTCCACTTT | CASSPGGNSPLHF